The rows below give T cell receptor beta chains drawn from one sample of a study of cytomegalovirus exposure and HLA in healthy donors. Method: immunoSEQ multiplex PCR; TCRdb's copy keeps in-frame clones and lacks some. The profile shows some 200,000 clones, roughly 79% of them singletons. Sequencing was carried out using PBMCs. Source of these receptors: a woman aged 30 to 39 in good health and CMV-seropositive. CDR3s include the opening cysteine and the closing phenylalanine or tryptophan. Fields, in order: CDR3 protein, CDR3 DNA, V gene, D gene, J gene, clone size. A D gene is named only where the DNA matches it firmly. Clone size is given for some rows only: seen once, a few or many times, or a class if the clone is expanded.

cdr3_aa: CASSPTWGDEQYF
cdr3_nt: TGTGCCAGCTCACCGACCTGGGGAGACGAGCAGTACTTC
v_call: TRBV18
d_call: -
j_call: TRBJ2-7
clone_size: -

cdr3_aa: CASSWDRANTKAFF
cdr3_nt: TGCGCCAGCAGCTGGGACAGGGCGAACACTAAAGCTTTCTTT
v_call: TRBV5-1
d_call: TRBD1
j_call: TRBJ1-1
clone_size: -

cdr3_aa: CASSASSGGAGELFF
cdr3_nt: TGTGCCAGCAGCGCCTCTAGCGGGGGGGCCGGGGAGCTGTTTTTT
v_call: TRBV9
d_call: TRBD2
j_call: TRBJ2-2
clone_size: -

cdr3_aa: CASSPGAGGPEETQYF
cdr3_nt: TGTGCCAGCAGCCCTGGGGCGGGAGGGCCTGAAGAGACCCAGTACTTC
v_call: TRBV7-2
d_call: TRBD2
j_call: TRBJ2-5
clone_size: few

cdr3_aa: CAWSMQEGPLHF
cdr3_nt: TGTGCCTGGAGTATGCAGGAGGGACCCCTCCACTTT
v_call: TRBV30
d_call: -
j_call: TRBJ1-6
clone_size: -

cdr3_aa: CAWSNRGNQPQHF
cdr3_nt: TGTGCCTGGAGTAACAGGGGCAATCAGCCCCAGCATTTT
v_call: TRBV30
d_call: -
j_call: TRBJ1-5
clone_size: -

cdr3_aa: CASRRKDIYNEQFF
cdr3_nt: TGTGCCAGCAGGAGAAAGGACATCTACAATGAGCAGTTCTTC
v_call: TRBV6-1
d_call: -
j_call: TRBJ2-1
clone_size: -

cdr3_aa: CASSSSQTSFEQFF
cdr3_nt: TGTGCCAGCAGTTCGTCCCAGACTAGTTTTGAGCAGTTCTTC
v_call: TRBV6-5
d_call: -
j_call: TRBJ2-1
clone_size: -

cdr3_aa: CASSESSSNQPQHF
cdr3_nt: TGTGCCAGCAGTGAATCCAGTAGCAATCAGCCCCAGCATTTT
v_call: TRBV2
d_call: -
j_call: TRBJ1-5
clone_size: -

cdr3_aa: CASSLYGTVGYEQYF
cdr3_nt: TGTGCCAGCAGTTTATATGGGACAGTAGGCTACGAGCAGTACTTC
v_call: TRBV27
d_call: TRBD1
j_call: TRBJ2-7
clone_size: -

cdr3_aa: CASSPPLNGVSPLHF
cdr3_nt: TGTGCCAGCAGCCCCCCCCTCAACGGTGTATCACCCCTCCACTTT
v_call: TRBV28
d_call: -
j_call: TRBJ1-6
clone_size: few

cdr3_aa: CASSRDSAGYTF
cdr3_nt: TGTGCCAGCAGCAGGGACAGTGCTGGCTACACCTTC
v_call: TRBV7-9
d_call: TRBD1
j_call: TRBJ1-2
clone_size: few

cdr3_aa: CASSFAGSITDTQYF
cdr3_nt: TGCGCCAGCAGCTTTGCCGGGTCGATCACAGATACGCAGTATTTT
v_call: TRBV5-1
d_call: -
j_call: TRBJ2-3
clone_size: -